The source of this TCR beta chain is a study of technical replicates of blood from several donors. Assay: immunoSEQ multiplex PCR; the TCRdb copy retains only in-frame clones and omits some. The profile shows more than 90,000 clones, under 97% of them singletons. With V trimmed by 5 bases and J by 0 bases, 4 bases remained unmatched. Germline V gene data show CDR1 as SQVTM and CDR2 as ANQGSEA. The CDR3 is 15 residues long. The rearrangement uses TRBV29-1 and TRBJ2-1, with TRBD1 matching over 10 bases. Sequencing was performed on T cells isolated from PBMCs. The TCR was taken from a human donor in good health. CDR3 sequence (DNA): TGCAGCGTTCAGCGACAGGGGGCCTCCTACAATGAGCAGTTCTTC. Translating it yields CSVQRQGASYNEQFF.